This TCR beta chain was sequenced in a study of T cells in Graves' hyperthyroidism and ophthalmopathy. Diagnosis relied on clinical symptoms, serum thyroxine and TRAb, thyroid ultrasound and orbital computed tomography. PBMCs were derived from about 10 ml fresh peripheral blood. The CDR3 spans 15 residues. The J segment lost 11 bases and the V segment lost 4 bases, leaving 7 bases of the junction unmatched. Germline V lookup: CDR1 MDHEN, CDR2 SYDVKM. This clonotype was counted between two and nine times. What was amplified from RNA transcripts were TCR beta CDR3 regions. First-round RT-PCR targeting the TCR CDR3 was performed with the HTBI primer set. TCRdb used MiXCR to reprocess the multiplex PCR reads, holding one entry per CDR3 protein. The data contain about 380,000 distinct CDR3 sequences, less than 20% of them singletons.

Sequenced: blood. This sequence originates from a man aged 18 to 35 with Graves' ophthalmopathy. This chain links TRBV28 with TRBJ1-6; 11 bases match TRBD1. As DNA, the CDR3 is TGTGCCAGCAGTTCGGGGGGACAGGGGGGACCACCCCTCCACTTT. Its translation is CASSSGGQGGPPLHF.